These T cell receptor beta chains were read from a single sample in a study of vaccination effects on CD4 cells after COVID-19. Assay used: immunoSEQ multiplex PCR; TCRdb lists only in-frame clones, some missing. The data show more than 35,000 clones, roughly 65% seen once. These receptors lack a known antigen. The specimen comprised CD4+ T cells from PBMCs cultured with a peptide pool, sampled before COVID-19 vaccination. The source of these receptors is a human donor who had a prior SARS-CoV-2 infection. Both conserved end residues are part of each CDR3. D genes are given only for firm matches. Clone size, where shown, is once, few, many, or a class for clones that have expanded.

D gene,J gene,clone size,V gene,CDR3 DNA,CDR3 protein
.,TRBJ2-1,.,TRBV4-1,TGCGCCAGCAGCCAAGAGCGGGGTATCAGGCAGTTCTTC,CASSQERGIRQFF
.,TRBJ2-2,once,TRBV6-5,TGTGCCAGCAGTTACTCGGGGCAACCCGAGGCCGGGGAGCTGTTTTTT,CASSYSGQPEAGELFF
.,TRBJ2-7,.,TRBV19,TGTGCCAGTAGTATAACCGGGACGGGGCGGTACGAGCAGTACTTC,CASSITGTGRYEQYF
TRBD2,TRBJ2-5,few,TRBV4-2,TGTGCCAGCAGCCATGGGACTAGCGGGGGCGGGGAGACCCAGTACTTC,CASSHGTSGGGETQYF
TRBD1,TRBJ1-6,.,TRBV3-1/TRBV3-2,TGTGCCAGCAGCCCGGGACAGTTGAGTTCACCCCTCCACTTT,CASSPGQLSSPLHF
TRBD2,TRBJ2-3,.,TRBV27,TGTGCCAGCAGTCCAAACTTCGCGGGCGGGAGGGATACGCAGTATTTT,CASSPNFAGGRDTQYF
.,TRBJ2-7,.,TRBV6-5,TGTGCCAGCACCCCCCCTGGGGGGCCCTACGAGCAGTACTTC,CASTPPGGPYEQYF
.,TRBJ2-7,.,TRBV9,TGTGCCAGCAGCCTCCTTCTCTACGAGCAGTACTTC,CASSLLLYEQYF
TRBD2,TRBJ2-1,.,TRBV19,TGTGCCAGTAGTATCACCCACTTAGCGGGAGGGGGCAATGAGCAGTTCTTC,CASSITHLAGGGNEQFF
.,TRBJ1-3,few,TRBV15,TGTGCCACCAGCAGAGATGGCTCTGGAAACACCATATATTTT,CATSRDGSGNTIYF
.,TRBJ1-2,.,TRBV5-1,TGCGCCAGCAGCCCAAACGTACAGGGTCGTTATGGCTACACCTTC,CASSPNVQGRYGYTF
.,TRBJ2-3,.,TRBV14,TGTGCCAGCAGCCCGCGGGCTGCTGTCAGGGCAGATACGCAGTATTTT,CASSPRAAVRADTQYF
TRBD1,TRBJ1-1,few,TRBV11-2,TGTGCCAGCAGCTTTCAGGGGGGTAACACTGAAGCTTTCTTT,CASSFQGGNTEAFF
.,TRBJ2-6,.,TRBV12-5,TGTGCTAGTGGTTTGGTCCCCAGGTGGGGAACAATAAGCCCTGGGGCCAACGTCCTGACTTTC,CASGLVPRWGTISPGANVLTF
TRBD1,TRBJ2-2,once,TRBV19,TGTGCCAGTAGTAAATTGACAGGGGGTGCCGGGGAGCTGTTTTTT,CASSKLTGGAGELFF
TRBD1,TRBJ1-6,.,TRBV19,TGTGCCAGTAGTATGAAGTGGGACAGCCTACTGAATTCACCCCTCCACTTT,CASSMKWDSLLNSPLHF
.,TRBJ2-1,.,TRBV15,TGTGCCACCAGCAGATCCCGGTCGGCCTACAATGAGCAGTTCTTC,CATSRSRSAYNEQFF
.,TRBJ2-7,.,TRBV12-3/TRBV12-4,TGTGCCAGCAGCCGGACAGTTCCCTACGAGCAGTACTTC,CASSRTVPYEQYF
TRBD1,TRBJ2-3,once,TRBV19,TGTGCCAGATACGAAGGGGGTCCGGGACAGCATACTAGCACAGATACGCAGTATTTT,CARYEGGPGQHTSTDTQYF
.,TRBJ2-2,.,TRBV11-2,TGTGCCAGCAGCGTCAGGGGCCTACTCGAACTCGGCGGGGAGCTGTTTTTT,CASSVRGLLELGGELFF
TRBD2,TRBJ2-3,once,TRBV19,TGTGCCAGTAGTTTTTGGGAGGGAGAGAGAGATACGCAGTATTTT,CASSFWEGERDTQYF
.,TRBJ2-1,.,TRBV11-3,TGTGCCAGCAGCTTAGAGACTACCCGCTTCAATGAGCAGTTCTTC,CASSLETTRFNEQFF
.,TRBJ2-1,.,TRBV2,TGTGCCAGCAGCTACCTCAATGGGGGTGAGCAGTTCTTC,CASSYLNGGEQFF
.,TRBJ2-1,.,TRBV7-2,TGTGCCAGCAGCTTAAGTAGCGGTTATTACAATGAGCAGTTCTTC,CASSLSSGYYNEQFF
.,TRBJ2-2,.,TRBV5-4,TGTGCCAGCAGCCCAGCGGGCACGAACACCGGGGAGCTGTTTTTT,CASSPAGTNTGELFF
.,TRBJ1-4,few,TRBV10-2,TGCGCCAGCAGTGAGTCGGAATCTTCAACTAATGAAAAACTGTTTTTT,CASSESESSTNEKLFF
.,TRBJ1-6,.,TRBV5-1,TGCGCCAGCAGCCTGGACAGTCATAATTCACCCCTCCACTTT,CASSLDSHNSPLHF
.,TRBJ2-3,few,TRBV3-1/TRBV3-2,TGTGCCAGCAGCCATCTAACAGATACGCAGTATTTT,CASSHLTDTQYF
TRBD1,TRBJ1-2,.,TRBV18,TGTGCCAGCTCACCGGGACAGGACGTCCTGGACGGCTACACCTTC,CASSPGQDVLDGYTF
TRBD1,TRBJ1-6,.,TRBV6-5,TGTGCCAGCAGTTACTCAGGGACAGGGGGAGGTTCACCCCTCCACTTT,CASSYSGTGGGSPLHF